This T cell receptor beta chain stems from a study of blood T cell repertoires in COVID-19. All enrollees were roughly 18 to 89 years old and from roughly 26 US areas. Clones were sequenced by immunoSEQ multiplex PCR, and TCRdb holds only the in-frame ones, with some missing. The table shows approximately 200,000 clones, with approximately 85% occurring only once. The CDR3 totals 13 residues. From germline, CDR1 is SGHNT and CDR2 YYREEE (reference sequence). The ends were cut back, 0 bases at V and 4 bases at J, with 7 bases in the middle. Sequencing was done on a sample of PBMCs or T cells enriched from blood (not recorded which). The sequence was collected from a man aged 35-49 years who had recovered from COVID-19. The V call is TRBV5-4, the J call TRBJ1-2, with no clear D. CDR3 amino acids: CASSLGAVYGYTF. The CDR3 coding sequence is TGTGCCAGCAGCTTGGGAGCGGTCTATGGCTACACCTTC.